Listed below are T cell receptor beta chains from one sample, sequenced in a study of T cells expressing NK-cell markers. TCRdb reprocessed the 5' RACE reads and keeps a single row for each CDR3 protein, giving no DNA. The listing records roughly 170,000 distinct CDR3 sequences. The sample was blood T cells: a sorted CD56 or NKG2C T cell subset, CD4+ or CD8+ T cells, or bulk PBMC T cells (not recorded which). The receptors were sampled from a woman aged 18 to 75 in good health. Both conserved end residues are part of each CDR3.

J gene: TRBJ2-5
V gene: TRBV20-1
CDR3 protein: CSAPDRTKETQYF

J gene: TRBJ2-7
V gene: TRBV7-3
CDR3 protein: CASSRVAGDSYEQYF

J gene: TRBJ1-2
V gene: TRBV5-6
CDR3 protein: CASSLLQEEDGYTF

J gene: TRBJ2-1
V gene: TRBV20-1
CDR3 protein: CSARGRLGTYNEQFF

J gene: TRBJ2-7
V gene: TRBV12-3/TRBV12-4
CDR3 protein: CASSLGGLQDYEQYF

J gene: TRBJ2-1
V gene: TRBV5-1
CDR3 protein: CASSGGTGENVEQFF

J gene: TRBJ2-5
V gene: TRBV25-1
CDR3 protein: CASSDASQETQYF

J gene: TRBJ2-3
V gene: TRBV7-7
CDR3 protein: CASSSRSSGGIDTQYF

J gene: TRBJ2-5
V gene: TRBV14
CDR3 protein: CASSVGRETQYF

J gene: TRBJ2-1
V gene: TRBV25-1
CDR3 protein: CASSEQLAGVEQFF

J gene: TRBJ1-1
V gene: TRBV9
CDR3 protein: CASSVGGGGIEAFF

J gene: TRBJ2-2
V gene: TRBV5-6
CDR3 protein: CASSLPPPSGANTGELFF

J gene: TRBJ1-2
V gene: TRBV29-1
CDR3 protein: CSVESRGDNYGYTF

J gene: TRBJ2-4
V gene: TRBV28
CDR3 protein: CASSHSEQAKNIQYF

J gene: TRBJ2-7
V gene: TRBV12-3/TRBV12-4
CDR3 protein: CASGRSDGYEQYF

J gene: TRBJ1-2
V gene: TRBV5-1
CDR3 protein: CASSLDFSYVNTF

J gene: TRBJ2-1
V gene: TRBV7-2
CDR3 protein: CASSLVGTSGGYNEQFF

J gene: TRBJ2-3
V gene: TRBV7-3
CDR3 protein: CASSFGGGASDTQYF

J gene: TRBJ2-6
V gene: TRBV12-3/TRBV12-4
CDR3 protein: CASSLRTAGANVLTF

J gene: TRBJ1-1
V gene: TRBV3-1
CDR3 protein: CASSQGVGSRDTEAFF

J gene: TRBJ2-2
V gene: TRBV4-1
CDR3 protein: CASSQGPTAPTTGELFF

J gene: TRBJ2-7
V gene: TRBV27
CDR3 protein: CASSFRQSIYEQYF

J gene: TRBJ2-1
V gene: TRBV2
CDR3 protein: CASRPDRASYNEQFF

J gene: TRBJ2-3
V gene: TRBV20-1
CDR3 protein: CSARESTRTDTQYF

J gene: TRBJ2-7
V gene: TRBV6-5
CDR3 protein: CASSYTRTSAMSYEQYF

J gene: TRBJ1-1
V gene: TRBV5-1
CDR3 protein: CASSLFPNTEAFF

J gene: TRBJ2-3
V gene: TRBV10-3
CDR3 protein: CAIKDSTDTQYF

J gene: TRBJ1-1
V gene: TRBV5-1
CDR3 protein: CASSYPGGGDTEAFF

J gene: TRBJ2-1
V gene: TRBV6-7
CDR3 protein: CASSYIQGYNEQFF

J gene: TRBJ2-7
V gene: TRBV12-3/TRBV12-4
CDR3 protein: CASSRGGSRYEQYF

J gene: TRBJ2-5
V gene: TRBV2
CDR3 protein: CASTVSSGETQYF

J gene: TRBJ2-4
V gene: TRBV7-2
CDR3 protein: CASSSGTSGRWQNIQYF

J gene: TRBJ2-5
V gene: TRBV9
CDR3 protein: CASSVGVKETQYF

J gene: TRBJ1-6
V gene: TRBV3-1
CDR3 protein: CASRLRGRDVSPLHF

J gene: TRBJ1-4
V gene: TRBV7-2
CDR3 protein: CASSLGEREKLFF

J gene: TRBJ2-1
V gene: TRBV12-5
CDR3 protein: CASGSTSGRPPGYNEQFF

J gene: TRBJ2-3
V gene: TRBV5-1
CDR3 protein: CASRRLPGLASTDTQYF

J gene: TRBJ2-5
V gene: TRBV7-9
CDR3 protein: CASSPPGRSGLETQYF

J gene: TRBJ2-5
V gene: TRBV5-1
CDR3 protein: CASSSLAGGETQYF

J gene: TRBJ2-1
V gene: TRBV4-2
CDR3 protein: CASSKGAGSSYNEQFF

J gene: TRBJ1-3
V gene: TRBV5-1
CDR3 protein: CASSLEGSGHGNTIYF

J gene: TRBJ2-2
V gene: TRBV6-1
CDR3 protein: CASRSRGTGELFF